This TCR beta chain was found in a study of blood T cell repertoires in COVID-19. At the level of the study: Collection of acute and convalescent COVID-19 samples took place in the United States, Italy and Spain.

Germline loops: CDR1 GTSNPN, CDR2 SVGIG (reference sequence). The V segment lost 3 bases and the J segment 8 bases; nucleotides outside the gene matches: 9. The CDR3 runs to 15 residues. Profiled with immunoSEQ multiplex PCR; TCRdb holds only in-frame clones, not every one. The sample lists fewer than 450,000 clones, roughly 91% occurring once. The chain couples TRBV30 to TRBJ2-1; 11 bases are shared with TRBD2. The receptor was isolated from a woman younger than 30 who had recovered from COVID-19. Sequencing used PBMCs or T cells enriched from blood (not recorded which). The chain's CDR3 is CAWRLTSGGVYEQFF. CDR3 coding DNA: TGTGCCTGGAGACTCACTAGCGGGGGAGTTTATGAGCAGTTCTTC.